This TCR beta chain emerged from a study of T cells after yellow fever vaccination (dated by TCRdb to the late 2010s). Broadly, across the study: The SMART-Seq v4 Ultra Low Input RNA kit was used to prepare libraries from fractions with low cell numbers. To track T-cell clones before and after primary and booster YFV17D yellow fever vaccination, bulk TCR alpha and beta repertoires were sequenced longitudinally. Two healthy male donors made up the cohort, one aged 18 to 30 years and the other aged 30 to 40 years. Blood was drawn at multiple timepoints before and after primary and secondary immunization, with bulk PBMC replicates and cell subsets isolated.

Here V drops 0 bases and J drops 2 bases, and the junction holds 4 bases not matched to any gene. Including cysteine and phenylalanine, the CDR3 has 17 amino acids. The sequence is cut down to CDR3 DNA, 51 bases in frame from base 1. As encoded in the germline V gene, CDR1 is LGHNA while CDR2 is YSLEER. The treatment or condition label, as the study defines it: live attenuated yellow fever vaccine strain. A standard Ficoll-Paque protocol was used to isolate PBMCs from peripheral blood. CD4 and CD8 T-cell fractions were isolated with Dynabeads CD4 and CD8 positive selection kits. TriZol was used to extract RNA from bulk PBMCs, from CD4 and CD8 fractions, and from dextramer-positive and dextramer-negative fractions. The sequencer was an Illumina NovaSeq 6000. TCR cDNA was synthesized by 5'RACE template switching, through which a universal primer site and unique molecular identifiers were introduced. Priming for cDNA synthesis came from both the TCR alpha and TCR beta constant segments. Two PCR steps were used to amplify libraries, with sample barcodes and sequencing adapters being added in the second step. Sequencing of libraries was performed on Illumina HiSeq 2500 (2x100 bp) or NovaSeq (2x150 bp). As for the original processing: Demultiplexing of reads and collapsing into UMI consensus sequences were performed with MIGEC, and V(D)J alignment was carried out with MiXCR. Vaccine-responding clonotypes were identified with edgeR using replicate PBMC samples, with FDR below 0.01 and a log2 fold change above 5 up to day 15 being required. Bulk clonotypes were assigned CD4 or CD8 identity according to which sequenced CD4 or CD8 repertoire held them at higher abundance. The raw public data were reprocessed by TCRdb itself: fastp quality trimming at Q25, MiXCR clonotype calling, in-frame beta chains only. Rows merge per CDR3 protein into single entries with the most common DNA and genes. These V and J calls originate from TCRdb's pipeline instead of the authors' own analysis. The sample includes some 320,000 distinct CDR3 sequences, with less than 9.5% observed a single time. The top ten hold about 3% of the sample.

This clonotype was recorded a few times. Its binding antigen is unknown. No base qualities exist here, and no much larger clone lies one base off it. Study-level results and caveats: Compared with the primary T-cell response, the secondary T-cell response was weaker but faster, peaking on day 5 rather than day 15. A small fraction of clonotypes appeared in both the CD4 and CD8 compartments, likely as a result of convergent recombination. Computational filtering was required because FACS-sorted repertoires could contain abundant contaminating clonotypes from the bulk population. After the booster, most clones that had expanded after primary vaccination were detected again (approximately 96% of CD4 and under 90% of CD8), suggesting broad maintenance of memory. Because only a couple of donors were included in the study, the extent to which the findings can be generalized is limited.

The input for sequencing was CD4+ T cells sorted from PBMCs, taken 5 days after the yellow fever booster vaccination. The clonotype comes from a man between 18 and 29 years old who received the YFV17D yellow fever vaccine. The sequence joins TRBV4-3 to TRBJ1-6, with 7 junctional bases fitting TRBD1. Read as DNA, the sequence is TGCGCCAGCAGCCAAGATAGGGACAGCCCCTATAATTCACCCCTCCACTTT. Its product reads: CASSQDRDSPYNSPLHF.